Sequencing of this TCR beta chain was carried out in a study of PD-1 blockade in classical Hodgkin lymphoma. Study-level findings and limits: Relapsed/refractory patients reportedly had the lowest baseline TCR diversity, below newly diagnosed patients, who were below healthy donors.

Sequencing used immunoSEQ multiplex PCR; TCRdb keeps in-frame clones, though not all of them. Here the sample spans about 24,000 clones, around 90% being singletons. Time point of the sample: newly diagnosed, previously untreated cHL patient sample. Magnetic depletion of unwanted cells isolated CD4+ T cells from thawed PBMCs. Newly diagnosed, untreated classical Hodgkin lymphoma PBMCs served as comparison. In regard to this clone: Its antigen is not known.

The germline gives CDR1 LGHNA, CDR2 YSLEER. Trimming removed 0 bases from V and 3 bases from J; junction bases left unmatched: 4. The CDR3 contains 15 residues. V usage is TRBV4-3 and J usage is TRBJ1-2, with 7 positions matching TRBD1. Sequencing was done on a sample of CD4+ T cells from blood. The receptor was isolated from a human donor with classical Hodgkin lymphoma. The CDR3 sequence: CASSQDGTDDYGYTF. In DNA, the CDR3 is TGCGCCAGCAGCCAAGATGGGACAGACGACTATGGCTACACCTTC.